This is a list of T cell receptor beta chains from one sample in a study of blood T cell repertoires in COVID-19. The protocol was immunoSEQ multiplex PCR, while the TCRdb copy is restricted to in-frame clones and leaves out a portion. Among about 32,000 clones listed, 80% to 90% were seen once. The sample consisted of peripheral blood. The receptors derive from a woman over 75 with active or convalescent COVID-19. CDR3s include the opening cysteine and the closing phenylalanine or tryptophan.

J	V	CDR3
TRBJ2-1	TRBV12-3/TRBV12-4	CASAQGPYNEQFF
TRBJ2-7	TRBV9	CASSVGPGAYEQYF
TRBJ1-2	TRBV9	CASSPGQNYGYTF
TRBJ1-1	TRBV5-1	CASSLPGGGSTEAFF
TRBJ2-5	TRBV7-2	CASSLDSQTQYF
TRBJ2-1	TRBV3-1/TRBV3-2	CASSQVQAGGYYNEQFF
TRBJ2-5	TRBV5-1	CASSFQGAGETQYF
TRBJ1-4	TRBV7-8	CASSFQQEKLFF
TRBJ1-5	TRBV5-8	CASRTTGTGGNQPQHF
TRBJ2-7	TRBV9	CASSVEVGRYEQYF
TRBJ1-1	TRBV7-3	CASSPQRETEAFF
TRBJ1-2	TRBV6-5	CASSLTDYGYTF
TRBJ2-3	TRBV11-3	CASSLVLAGTDTQYF
TRBJ2-3	TRBV13	CASSLVSGELDRHTQYF
TRBJ2-1	TRBV11-3	CASSSAGTSFNEQFF
TRBJ1-1	TRBV6-2/TRBV6-3	CASSIRDSAFF
TRBJ2-1	TRBV2	CASSDRLAGANEQFF
TRBJ2-7	TRBV6-2/TRBV6-3	CASSSGGPYEQYF
TRBJ2-7	TRBV29-1	CSAAGSYEQYF
TRBJ2-1	TRBV10-3	CAISEPPLNEQFF
TRBJ1-1	TRBV2	CASRARQMNTEAFF
TRBJ1-2	TRBV18	CASSPILDRTNYGYTF
TRBJ2-1	TRBV7-3	CASSAGLKHNEQFF
TRBJ1-5	TRBV2	CASRGLGNQPQHF
TRBJ2-7	TRBV2	CASSEMAAYEQYF
TRBJ1-1	TRBV25-1	CASSAREPNTEAFF
TRBJ1-4	TRBV18	CASSPPGGYNEKLFF
TRBJ1-6	TRBV4-2	CASSQASDRLNSPLHF
TRBJ2-2	TRBV19	CASSPHRDMGELFF
TRBJ2-3	TRBV19	CASSIGQGATDTQYF
TRBJ1-5	TRBV2	CASSGGDHSNQPQHF
TRBJ1-1	TRBV5-1	CASSPGTGGTEAFF
TRBJ2-1	TRBV29-1	CSSLESSYNEQFF
TRBJ2-7	TRBV7-2	CASSLAGTTYEQYF
TRBJ2-2	TRBV11-3	CASSDGQGEAGELFF
TRBJ2-4	TRBV28	CASSPGQSLAKNIQYF
TRBJ2-7	TRBV18	CASSDINSYEQYF
TRBJ1-2	TRBV12-3/TRBV12-4	CASSLGRGYGYTF
TRBJ1-1	TRBV27	CAARGGAGAAFF
TRBJ1-1	TRBV5-1	CASSLDRGEAFF
TRBJ2-5	TRBV2	CASSSSTGSETQYF
TRBJ1-1	TRBV28	CASSILGGVPEAFF
TRBJ2-7	TRBV20-1	CSASSGVRYEQYF
TRBJ2-2	TRBV5-5	CASLPSSGRGTGELFF
TRBJ1-4	TRBV6-5	CASSYSGPEYNEELFF
TRBJ1-5	TRBV5-4	CASSLIGSYQPQHF
TRBJ2-5	TRBV5-1	CASSLALGLAGETQYF
TRBJ2-5	TRBV11-3	CASSFGQGGETQYF
TRBJ2-7	TRBV5-6	CASSFSSGYEQYF
TRBJ2-1	TRBV7-3	CASSSGTGAYNEQFF
TRBJ2-3	TRBV6-6	CASGSAGVTDTQYF
TRBJ2-3	TRBV11-2	CASSSTGTRGTDTQYF
TRBJ1-2	TRBV6-6	CASSPDRNRRTENYGYTF